Sequencing of this T cell receptor (beta chain) was carried out in a study of shared clonotypes between healthy human individuals. The CDR3 is made up of 13 amino acids. The ends were cut back, 5 bases at V and 6 bases at J, with 11 bases in the middle. CDR1 and CDR2 (germline): MNHNY, SVGAGI (reference sequence). Unsorted PBMC replicate PCRs used approximately 280 ng DNA, approximately 29,000 T cell genomes. This table comes from immunoSEQ multiplex PCR, and its TCRdb copy is limited to in-frame clones, with some not included. The sample holds about 520,000 clones; 65% to 85% are singletons and the top ten take roughly 13%.

The origin of this receptor is a woman aged 40 to 49 in good health. Some clones in this sample may be carry-over from other donors' samples. Sequenced material: PBMCs. This rearrangement joins TRBV6-6 to TRBJ2-1, with TRBD1 as a possible D gene (7 bases). CDR3: CASSAQGGNEQFF. DNA of the CDR3: TGTGCCAGCAGTGCCCAGGGGGGCAATGAGCAGTTCTTC.